A single sample gave rise to the 9 T cell receptor beta chains below, sequenced in a study of T cells in Graves' hyperthyroidism and ophthalmopathy. Amplified TCR beta CDR3 regions came from RNA transcripts. The HTBI primer set was used in a first-round RT-PCR of the TCR CDR3. TCRdb fed the multiplex PCR reads into MiXCR, producing one record per CDR3 protein. Here the sample spans about 400,000 distinct CDR3 sequences, roughly 13% being singletons. Sequences were obtained from blood. The source is a woman younger than 30 with Graves' hyperthyroidism.

This clonotype showed up many times. V gene TRBV6-1 combines with J gene TRBJ2-3, with D possibly matching TRBD2 (5 bases). The germline V and J ends were trimmed by 2 bases and 2 bases, with 14 bases remaining between them. This CDR3 contains 16 residues. Germline V gene sequence: CDR1 MNHNS, CDR2 SASEGT. CDR3 sequence: CASSEIDYQPTDTQYF. CDR3 coding DNA: TGTGCCAGCAGTGAAATAGACTACCAACCCACAGATACGCAGTATTTT.

This clonotype was recorded a few times. The J gene is TRBJ1-6, the V gene TRBV27, with D perhaps matching TRBD1 (5 bases). The V end lost 1 base, the J end lost 0 bases, and 7 bases lay between the germline ends. The germline V gene has CDR1 MNHEY and CDR2 SMNVEV (reference sequence). The CDR3 loop spans 16 amino acids. CDR3 coding DNA: TGTGCCAGCAGTTTATACGACAGCTCCTATAATTCACCCCTCCACTTT. Translation gives CASSLYDSSYNSPLHF.

Many counts were recorded for this clonotype. The V and J genes are TRBV6-1 and TRBJ2-7; 14 bases map to TRBD2. This CDR3 has 16 amino acids. Germline V CDR1 and CDR2: MNHNS, SASEGT. J was trimmed by 5 bases and V by 6 bases; bases with no gene match: 9. The DNA for the CDR3 is TGTGCCAGCAGCCGGGGACTAGCGGGAGCGTATAACGAGCAGTACTTC. It yields the protein CASSRGLAGAYNEQYF.

This clonotype was detected ten times or more. The rearrangement uses TRBV20-1 and TRBJ2-5; D remains ambiguous. V was pared by 3 bases and J by 0 bases, with 8 bases between. This CDR3 comprises 13 residues. CDR1 and CDR2 (germline): DFQATT, SNEGSKA (reference sequence). The CDR3: CSASYLHQETQYF. As DNA, the CDR3 is TGCAGTGCTAGTTACCTGCACCAAGAGACCCAGTACTTC.

This clonotype was counted ten times or more. This sequence joins TRBV5-1 and TRBJ2-1; 7 bases match TRBD2. CDR1 and CDR2 from the germline V gene are SGHRS and YFSETQ. V lost 5 bases, J lost 5 bases, and 7 bases stayed unmatched. The CDR3 is 14 residues long. The CDR3 region has the DNA TGCGCCAGCAGTGCCGGGACTAACAACAATGAGCAGTTCTTC. This encodes CASSAGTNNNEQFF.

The V gene is TRBV14, the J gene TRBJ2-2, with 7 bases matching TRBD1. Trimming at V came to 2 bases and at J to 5 bases, leaving 8 bases not matched to a gene. The CDR3 length is 16 residues. Germline CDR1 is SGHDN and CDR2 is FVKESK. Here the CDR3 reads CASSQLDRAPTGELFF. CDR3 DNA sequence: TGTGCCAGCAGCCAACTCGACAGGGCCCCAACCGGGGAGCTGTTTTTT.

This clonotype appeared many times. The chain employs TRBV30 and TRBJ2-2, with unresolved D. The germline CDR1 and CDR2 sequences are GTSNPN and SVGIG (reference sequence). Trimming removed 4 bases from V and 3 bases from J, with 12 bases in between. The CDR3 runs 14 residues. The CDR3 loop reads CAWKSKSHTGELFF. CDR3 DNA: TGTGCCTGGAAGTCAAAGTCCCACACCGGGGAGCTGTTTTTT.

The CDR3 region has the DNA TGTGCCAGCAGTGTACAGGGTCGGGAAAAACTGTTTTTT. Its translation is CASSVQGREKLFF. The chain is built from TRBV27 and TRBJ1-4, with D possibly being TRBD1 (6 bases). The CDR3 contains 13 residues. V shed 5 bases and J shed 8 bases, with 12 bases lying between them. The germline V gene encodes CDR1 MNHEY and CDR2 SMNVEV (reference sequence).

This clonotype has a count of ten or more. The CDR3 is CSALDIGDNYGYTF. CDR3 sequence (DNA): TGCAGCGCCCTGGACATTGGGGACAACTATGGCTACACCTTC. The chain employs TRBV29-1 and TRBJ1-2; D possibly corresponds to TRBD1 (5 bases). Germline V gives CDR1 SQVTM, CDR2 ANQGSEA. The V end was cut by 7 bases, the J end by 2 bases, with 17 bases between. CDR3 size: 14 residues.